The 12 T cell receptor beta chains reported below all come from one sample, sequenced in a study of T cell responses to AZD1222 COVID-19 vaccine. The table came from immunoSEQ multiplex PCR; TCRdb's copy has only in-frame clones and leaves some out. The repertoire holds tens of thousands of clones, with approximately 84% as singletons. Sequences were derived from peripheral blood, sampled on day 0 of AZD1222 vaccination. Receptors were obtained from an adult in good health.

This chain uses TRBV3-1 (or the pseudogene TRBV3-2) with TRBJ2-5; perhaps D is TRBD1 or TRBD2 (5 bases each). V dropped 0 bases and J dropped 5 bases, with 19 bases sitting between them. Germline assignment: CDR1 LGHDT and CDR2 YNNKEL (reference sequence). The CDR3 has 17 residues. The CDR3 loop reads CASSQDPEGIGDETQYF. The CDR3 nucleotides read TGTGCCAGCAGCCAAGATCCCGAGGGGATTGGGGATGAGACCCAGTACTTC.

This clone was counted a few times. Germline is not matched at one junction end, which may reflect a read error. The genes are TRBV7-8 and TRBJ2-7; 16 bases fit TRBD2. The V gene's germline CDR1 is SGHVS and CDR2 FQNEAQ. CDR3 size: 17 residues. As DNA, the CDR3 is TGTGCCAGCAGCCTCGGGACTAGCGGGAGGGCCTCCGACGAGCAGTACTTC. Translation: CASSLGTSGRASDEQYF.

This chain uses TRBV27 with TRBJ1-4; D ambiguous. The germline V and J ends were trimmed by 2 bases and 8 bases, with 12 bases remaining between them. Germline V lookup: CDR1 MNHEY, CDR2 SMNVEV (reference sequence). This CDR3 is 14 amino acids long. The CDR3 loop reads CASSLRTAGEKLFF. CDR3 nucleotides: TGTGCCAGCAGTTTAAGGACTGCGGGGGAAAAACTGTTTTTT.

This clone was detected only once. The chain has TRBV19 and TRBJ1-6; D uncertain. V lost 4 bases and J 6 bases, leaving 7 bases between the germline ends. Germline loops: CDR1 LNHDA, CDR2 SQIVND (reference sequence). The CDR3 sequence is 13 residues long. The CDR3 DNA reads TGTGCCAGTAGTACTCAAGTTAATTCACCCCTCCACTTT. This codes for CASSTQVNSPLHF.

This clone was recorded only once. This chain uses TRBV7-3 with TRBJ2-7; D gene ambiguous. The V end was cut by 3 bases, the J end by 9 bases, with 18 bases between. CDR3 length: 14 residues. In germline, CDR1 is SGHTA, CDR2 FQGTGA. CDR3 loop: CASSLDAAASVQYF. DNA for the CDR3: TGTGCCAGCAGCTTGGACGCGGCAGCGAGTGTGCAGTACTTC.

The chain joins TRBV30 to TRBJ1-3; the match to TRBD1 covers 7 bases. The CDR3 covers 16 residues. With 2 bases clipped from V and 4 bases from J, the junction kept 11 bases outside the gene matches. Germline values: CDR1 GTSNPN, CDR2 SVGIG (reference sequence). CDR3 loop: CAWSPLTGVSGNTIYF. The CDR3 DNA sequence: TGTGCCTGGAGTCCCCTTACAGGGGTCTCGGGAAACACCATATATTTT.

This sequence joins TRBV5-1 and TRBJ2-5; D gene ambiguous. Looked up from germline, CDR1 is SGHRS and CDR2 is YFSETQ. V dropped 2 bases and J dropped 2 bases, with 7 bases sitting between them. CDR3 size: 13 residues. As DNA, the CDR3 is TGCGCCAGCAGCTTCGGGCCGCAAGAGACCCAGTACTTC. Its protein is CASSFGPQETQYF.

V and J are TRBV18 and TRBJ1-1; 8 bases fit TRBD1. This CDR3 is 17 amino acids long. Germline lookup yields CDR1 KGHSH and CDR2 LQKENI. V was clipped by 4 bases and J by 0 bases; unmatched bases: 10. The CDR3 sequence: CASSLNRGVVVNTEAFF. In DNA form, the CDR3 reads TGTGCCAGCTCACTGAACAGGGGGGTGGTGGTGAACACTGAAGCTTTCTTT.

The V call is TRBV11-2, the J call TRBJ1-4; D is perhaps TRBD1 (5 bases). The CDR3 extends over 14 amino acids. CDR1 and CDR2 (germline): SGHAT, FQNNGV. Trimming stripped 1 base from V and 8 bases from J, with 11 bases between. CDR3 residues: CASSLGGVGEKLFF. In nucleotides, the CDR3 is TGTGCCAGCAGCTTAGGAGGGGTTGGCGAAAAACTGTTTTTT.

A few counts support this clone. The CDR3 bases are TGTGCCAGCAGTCTTTGGACAGGGTGCGATCAGCCCCAGCATTTT. As protein: CASSLWTGCDQPQHF. The V and J genes are TRBV25-1 and TRBJ1-5; 8 nucleotides match TRBD1. V gave up 5 bases and J gave up 5 bases; unmatched junction bases: 8. Germline CDR1 is MGHDK and CDR2 is SYGVNS. The CDR3 extends over 15 amino acids.

The genes are TRBV30 and TRBJ2-7; weak D call: TRBD1 (6 bases). Germline CDR1 is GTSNPN and CDR2 is SVGIG (reference sequence). This CDR3 region has 13 residues. V lost 8 bases to trimming and J lost 0 bases, with 14 bases between them. The DNA of the CDR3 is TGTGCCGGGACAAGGCAGAGCTCCTACGAGCAGTACTTC. It specifies CAGTRQSSYEQYF.

This chain uses TRBV3-1 (or the pseudogene TRBV3-2) with TRBJ2-3; D possibly uses TRBD1 or TRBD2 (5 bases each). The germline gives CDR1 LGHDT, CDR2 YNNKEL (reference sequence). The V end lost 2 bases, the J end lost 5 bases, and 11 bases lay between the germline ends. This CDR3 spans 14 amino acids. CDR3 nucleotides: TGTGCCAGCAGCCAAAGAGGGGCAGGAGATACGCAGTATTTT. It yields the protein CASSQRGAGDTQYF.